This T cell receptor (beta chain) was retrieved from a study of cytomegalovirus exposure and HLA in healthy donors. The repertoire was sequenced with immunoSEQ multiplex PCR; TCRdb's copy has only in-frame clones and lacks some. The data hold approximately 270,000 clones, with less than 90% observed a single time. Sequencing used PBMCs. This clonotype originated in a man aged 18 to 29 in good health and CMV-seropositive.

CDR3 in amino acids: CASSLEVGVAYEQYF. DNA of the CDR3: TGTGCCAGCAGCTTAGAGGTGGGAGTAGCCTACGAGCAGTACTTC. The gene calls are TRBV7-2 and TRBJ2-7; D might be TRBD2 (5 bases). V lost 1 base and J 2 bases, leaving 12 bases between the germline ends. The CDR3 is 15 residues long. The germline V gene has CDR1 SGHTA and CDR2 FQGNSA. Looking up the rest from reference TRBV7-2 and TRBJ2-7 gives the full variable domain: GAGVSQSPSNKVTEKGKDVELRCDPISGHTALYWYRQSLGQGLEFLIYFQGNSAPDKSGLPSDRFSAERTGGSVSTLTIQRTQQEDSAVYLCASSLEVGVAYEQYFGPGTRLTVT.